The entry that follows covers one T cell receptor beta chain sequence. This entry is derived from a study of blood T cell repertoires in COVID-19. On the study more broadly: The samples span acute and convalescent COVID-19 from the United States, Italy and Spain. Sample material is recorded as cDNA or gDNA derived from T cells, B-cell-depleted T cells, or PBMCs.

Original handling: Counts of nucleated cells, estimated from reference gene primer amplification, were obtained. Assay: immunoSEQ multiplex PCR; the TCRdb copy retains only in-frame clones and omits some. V and J calls and clone size are as listed in that table; D and trimming were resolved from the DNA. The sample has about 170,000 clones, 85% to 95% seen once. The CDR3 consists of 14 residues. Between the trimmed V and J ends, which lost 2 bases and 0 bases, there was a span of 10 bases. Germline assignment: CDR1 GTSNPN and CDR2 SVGIG (reference sequence). The TCR was taken from a woman in her fifties or sixties with acute or convalescent COVID-19. Sequenced input: peripheral blood. The V and J genes are TRBV30 and TRBJ1-1, with D possibly matching TRBD1 (6 bases). The chain's CDR3 is CAWSYQGMNTEAFF. The CDR3 coding sequence is TGTGCCTGGAGTTATCAGGGGATGAACACTGAAGCTTTCTTT.